The rows below give T cell receptor beta chains drawn from one sample of a study of cytomegalovirus exposure and HLA in healthy donors. The repertoire was sequenced with immunoSEQ multiplex PCR; TCRdb's copy has only in-frame clones and lacks some. The repertoire has about 150,000 clones, approximately 84% of them found once; the top ten carry roughly 2.3%. Specimen: PBMCs. These TCRs come from a woman younger than 30 in good health and CMV-seronegative. CDR3s include the opening cysteine and the closing phenylalanine or tryptophan. Fields, in order: clone size, D gene, V gene, J gene, CDR3 length, CDR3 DNA, CDR3 protein. A D gene is named only where the DNA matches it firmly. Size tells how often a clone was seen (once, few, many) or the class of an expanded clone, and some rows leave it out.

clone_size: .; d_call: TRBD2; v_call: TRBV11-2; j_call: TRBJ2-1; cdr3_length: 17; cdr3_nt: TGTGCCAGCAGCCCCCGGCCTGGTGGGAGGGCCTACAATGAGCAGTTCTTC; cdr3_aa: CASSPRPGGRAYNEQFF
clone_size: .; d_call: TRBD2; v_call: TRBV5-1; j_call: TRBJ2-2; cdr3_length: 14; cdr3_nt: TGCGCCAGCAGCTTGCTAGCGGGGACCGGGGAGCTGTTTTTT; cdr3_aa: CASSLLAGTGELFF
clone_size: .; d_call: .; v_call: TRBV6-5; j_call: TRBJ1-6; cdr3_length: 14; cdr3_nt: TGTGCCAGCAGCGGAGCCCGGGATAATTCACCCCTCCACTTT; cdr3_aa: CASSGARDNSPLHF
clone_size: .; d_call: TRBD2; v_call: TRBV2; j_call: TRBJ2-5; cdr3_length: 15; cdr3_nt: TGTGCCAGCAGGGGACTAGCGGGACCTCAAGAGACCCAGTACTTC; cdr3_aa: CASRGLAGPQETQYF
clone_size: .; d_call: .; v_call: TRBV27; j_call: TRBJ2-1; cdr3_length: 16; cdr3_nt: TGTGCCAGCAGTGCACGCACAGGGAGCTCCTACAATGAGCAGTTCTTC; cdr3_aa: CASSARTGSSYNEQFF
clone_size: .; d_call: .; v_call: TRBV30; j_call: TRBJ1-5; cdr3_length: 15; cdr3_nt: TGTGCCTGGGGACCGGGGTCGGCTCGCAATCAGCCCCAGCATTTT; cdr3_aa: CAWGPGSARNQPQHF
clone_size: .; d_call: TRBD1; v_call: TRBV6-1; j_call: TRBJ1-2; cdr3_length: 13; cdr3_nt: TGTGCCAGCCGCCCCCGGACAGGGGATGGCTACACCTTC; cdr3_aa: CASRPRTGDGYTF
clone_size: .; d_call: TRBD1; v_call: TRBV27; j_call: TRBJ1-1; cdr3_length: 16; cdr3_nt: TGTGCCAGCAGTTCCGCTATCGGGACAGGGGGCACTGAAGCTTTCTTT; cdr3_aa: CASSSAIGTGGTEAFF
clone_size: .; d_call: TRBD2; v_call: TRBV7-2; j_call: TRBJ2-3; cdr3_length: 16; cdr3_nt: TGTGCCAGCAGCCGCAAAGCGGGGGGGCTGACAGATACGCAGTATTTT; cdr3_aa: CASSRKAGGLTDTQYF
clone_size: .; d_call: .; v_call: TRBV18; j_call: TRBJ1-1; cdr3_length: 13; cdr3_nt: TGTGCCAGCTCACCAGGCCTGAACGCTGAAGCTTTCTTT; cdr3_aa: CASSPGLNAEAFF
clone_size: .; d_call: .; v_call: TRBV30; j_call: TRBJ2-1; cdr3_length: 11; cdr3_nt: TGTGCCTGGAGTCTACCCAATGAGCAGTTCTTC; cdr3_aa: CAWSLPNEQFF
clone_size: .; d_call: TRBD1; v_call: TRBV28; j_call: TRBJ2-5; cdr3_length: 14; cdr3_nt: TGTGCCAGCAGCGATCCGACAGGGTTGGAGACCCAGTACTTC; cdr3_aa: CASSDPTGLETQYF
clone_size: once; d_call: .; v_call: TRBV27; j_call: TRBJ2-2; cdr3_length: 14; cdr3_nt: TGTGCCAGCAGTTTCACGGCGGGCACCGGGGAGCTGTTTTTT; cdr3_aa: CASSFTAGTGELFF
clone_size: once; d_call: .; v_call: TRBV4-1; j_call: TRBJ2-7; cdr3_length: 16; cdr3_nt: TGCGCCAGCAGCCAAGATTTAGTGGGGCGGTCCTACGAGCAGTACTTC; cdr3_aa: CASSQDLVGRSYEQYF
clone_size: once; d_call: .; v_call: TRBV4-1; j_call: TRBJ2-2; cdr3_length: 15; cdr3_nt: TGCGCCAGCAGCCAAGCCAGGGCGTTCACCGGGGAGCTGTTTTTT; cdr3_aa: CASSQARAFTGELFF
clone_size: .; d_call: TRBD1; v_call: TRBV7-2; j_call: TRBJ1-3; cdr3_length: 13; cdr3_nt: TGTGCCAGCAGGACAGGGGCTGGAAACACCATATATTTT; cdr3_aa: CASRTGAGNTIYF
clone_size: .; d_call: TRBD1; v_call: TRBV30; j_call: TRBJ1-2; cdr3_length: 15; cdr3_nt: TGTGCCTGGAGCAGAGACAGGGGGCAAAACTATGGCTACACCTTC; cdr3_aa: CAWSRDRGQNYGYTF
clone_size: .; d_call: TRBD1; v_call: TRBV18; j_call: TRBJ1-1; cdr3_length: 14; cdr3_nt: TGTGCCAGCTCACTGGGACAGGTTAACACTGAAGCTTTCTTT; cdr3_aa: CASSLGQVNTEAFF
clone_size: .; d_call: TRBD1; v_call: TRBV14; j_call: TRBJ1-3; cdr3_length: 17; cdr3_nt: TGTGCCAGCAGCCAAGACCCCGGGACAGGGCCAGGAAACACCATATATTTT; cdr3_aa: CASSQDPGTGPGNTIYF
clone_size: once; d_call: .; v_call: TRBV7-6; j_call: TRBJ2-7; cdr3_length: 16; cdr3_nt: TGTGCCAGCAGCCCAGGGGTAGCCTTTGCCACCTACGAGCAGTACTTC; cdr3_aa: CASSPGVAFATYEQYF
clone_size: .; d_call: .; v_call: TRBV2; j_call: TRBJ2-7; cdr3_length: 12; cdr3_nt: TGTGCCAGCAGATCACAGTTCTGGGAGCAGTACTTC; cdr3_aa: CASRSQFWEQYF
clone_size: .; d_call: TRBD2; v_call: TRBV7-2; j_call: TRBJ2-7; cdr3_length: 18; cdr3_nt: TGTGCCAGCAGCTCGACCCGCCCTAGCGGGGGGACGTACTACGAGCAGTACTTC; cdr3_aa: CASSSTRPSGGTYYEQYF
clone_size: few; d_call: .; v_call: TRBV4-3; j_call: TRBJ2-1; cdr3_length: 15; cdr3_nt: TGCGCCAGCAGTGAGGGGGGGTCCGCCTACAATGAGCAGTTCTTC; cdr3_aa: CASSEGGSAYNEQFF
clone_size: .; d_call: TRBD2; v_call: TRBV4-1; j_call: TRBJ2-3; cdr3_length: 17; cdr3_nt: TGCGCCAGCAGCCAAGGGGGGGGAGGGAAGATTACAGATACGCAGTATTTT; cdr3_aa: CASSQGGGGKITDTQYF
clone_size: .; d_call: .; v_call: TRBV7-9; j_call: TRBJ1-6; cdr3_length: 16; cdr3_nt: TGTTCCAGCAGCTTAATGGGCCGGGGGGGAAATTCACCCCTCCACTTT; cdr3_aa: CSSSLMGRGGNSPLHF
clone_size: .; d_call: .; v_call: TRBV18; j_call: TRBJ1-3; cdr3_length: 14; cdr3_nt: TGTGCCAGCTCACTGGGACAAGAAGGAAACACCATATATTTT; cdr3_aa: CASSLGQEGNTIYF
clone_size: .; d_call: TRBD1; v_call: TRBV6-1; j_call: TRBJ1-2; cdr3_length: 15; cdr3_nt: TGTGCCAGCAGTTCCCACAGGGGGCTAGCCTATGGCTACACCTTC; cdr3_aa: CASSSHRGLAYGYTF
clone_size: .; d_call: .; v_call: TRBV7-2; j_call: TRBJ1-3; cdr3_length: 16; cdr3_nt: TGTGCCAGCAGCAAATACAGGTCGAGAGGCGGAAACACCATATATTTT; cdr3_aa: CASSKYRSRGGNTIYF
clone_size: .; d_call: .; v_call: TRBV7-2; j_call: TRBJ2-7; cdr3_length: 13; cdr3_nt: TGTGCCAGCAGCCCCTTGGGGCAGTACGAGCAGTACTTC; cdr3_aa: CASSPLGQYEQYF
clone_size: .; d_call: .; v_call: TRBV30; j_call: TRBJ2-3; cdr3_length: 15; cdr3_nt: TGTGCCTGGAGCGGGGGATCCGGACCCACAGATACGCAGTATTTT; cdr3_aa: CAWSGGSGPTDTQYF
clone_size: .; d_call: TRBD2; v_call: TRBV12-5; j_call: TRBJ2-2; cdr3_length: 17; cdr3_nt: TGTGCTAGTGGTTTCCACTTGGGGAGGGTGAACACCGGGGAGCTGTTTTTT; cdr3_aa: CASGFHLGRVNTGELFF
clone_size: .; d_call: TRBD1; v_call: TRBV28; j_call: TRBJ1-2; cdr3_length: 17; cdr3_nt: TGTGCCAGCAGTTCTCCCCCTAGGACAGGGAGGTTCGATGGCTACACCTTC; cdr3_aa: CASSSPPRTGRFDGYTF
clone_size: few; d_call: .; v_call: TRBV30; j_call: TRBJ1-1; cdr3_length: 15; cdr3_nt: TGTGCCTGGAGTGTACAGGCAGCTCTGAACACTGAAGCTTTCTTT; cdr3_aa: CAWSVQAALNTEAFF
clone_size: .; d_call: TRBD1; v_call: TRBV6-1; j_call: TRBJ1-2; cdr3_length: 14; cdr3_nt: TGTGCCAGCACTCCGGGACAGGGGGCAGGTGGCTACACCTTC; cdr3_aa: CASTPGQGAGGYTF
clone_size: .; d_call: TRBD2; v_call: TRBV4-2; j_call: TRBJ2-2; cdr3_length: 16; cdr3_nt: TGTGCCAGCAGCCAAAGTAGCGGGACTAACACCGGGGAGCTGTTTTTT; cdr3_aa: CASSQSSGTNTGELFF
clone_size: .; d_call: TRBD2; v_call: TRBV9; j_call: TRBJ2-3; cdr3_length: 14; cdr3_nt: TGTGCCAGCAGCAGTAGCGGGGGCTTGGATACGCAGTATTTT; cdr3_aa: CASSSSGGLDTQYF
clone_size: .; d_call: .; v_call: TRBV7-2; j_call: TRBJ1-5; cdr3_length: 13; cdr3_nt: TGTGCCAGCAGCTTATCGGGCAATCAGCCCCAGCATTTT; cdr3_aa: CASSLSGNQPQHF
clone_size: .; d_call: TRBD1; v_call: TRBV28; j_call: TRBJ1-5; cdr3_length: 16; cdr3_nt: TGTGCCAGCAGTTTGACAAGGGGGCGGGGCAATCAGCCCCAGCATTTT; cdr3_aa: CASSLTRGRGNQPQHF
clone_size: .; d_call: .; v_call: TRBV28; j_call: TRBJ1-2; cdr3_length: 15; cdr3_nt: TGTGCCAGCAGTTTAGGCATTACGGGGTCCAATGGCTACACCTTC; cdr3_aa: CASSLGITGSNGYTF
clone_size: .; d_call: .; v_call: TRBV5-4; j_call: TRBJ1-2; cdr3_length: 14; cdr3_nt: TGTGCCAGCAGCTTGGGGGCAGGGGATTATGGCTACACCTTC; cdr3_aa: CASSLGAGDYGYTF
clone_size: .; d_call: TRBD2; v_call: TRBV6-4; j_call: TRBJ2-2; cdr3_length: 16; cdr3_nt: TGTGCCAGCAGTATACTAGCGGGGGCGACCACCGGGGAGCTGTTTTTT; cdr3_aa: CASSILAGATTGELFF
clone_size: .; d_call: .; v_call: TRBV7-9; j_call: TRBJ1-5; cdr3_length: 16; cdr3_nt: TGTGCCAGCAGCCATGACGGGCACCGAGCGGGGCAGCCCCAGCATTTT; cdr3_aa: CASSHDGHRAGQPQHF
clone_size: few; d_call: .; v_call: TRBV6-1; j_call: TRBJ2-1; cdr3_length: 13; cdr3_nt: TGTGCCAGCAGTCAGGGCTCCTACAATGAGCAGTTCTTC; cdr3_aa: CASSQGSYNEQFF
clone_size: .; d_call: TRBD2; v_call: TRBV4-2; j_call: TRBJ2-5; cdr3_length: 16; cdr3_nt: TGTGCCAGCAGCCAAGACCATAGCGGGAGCGGGGAGACCCAGTACTTC; cdr3_aa: CASSQDHSGSGETQYF
clone_size: .; d_call: TRBD1; v_call: TRBV28; j_call: TRBJ2-1; cdr3_length: 16; cdr3_nt: TGTGCCAGCAGTTTATTTTCTTGGCGACAGGGCTATGAGCAGTTCTTC; cdr3_aa: CASSLFSWRQGYEQFF